The 2 T cell receptor beta chains below were found in one sample sequenced in a study of blood T cell repertoires in COVID-19 (dated by TCRdb to the early 2020s). The receptor library was made with the immunoSEQ multiplex PCR assay. TCRdb's version of the immuneACCESS table is confined to in-frame rearrangements and falls short of the full clone set. An unresolved V gene accounts for under half of the shortfall where checked; the remainder is of unknown origin. The sample table records around 100,000 clones; about 86% of these occur just once. Under 2% of the sample rests with the top ten. The sequencing input was peripheral blood. The receptors originated from a man older than 75 with acute or convalescent COVID-19.

The chain couples TRBV3-1 (or the pseudogene TRBV3-2) to TRBJ1-1, with TRBD1 matching 9 bases. Germline V gene sequence: CDR1 LGHDT, CDR2 YNNKEL (reference sequence). CDR3 length equals 15 residues. Germline trimming cut 3 bases from V and 1 base from J; bases unmatched to any gene: 3. Here the CDR3 DNA reads TGTGCCAGCAGCCACGGGACAGGGCAGAACACTGAAGCTTTCTTT. This sequence encodes CASSHGTGQNTEAFF.

The gene calls are TRBV29-1 and TRBJ2-1, with 11 bases fitting TRBD2. The germline CDR1 and CDR2 sequences are SQVTM and ANQGSEA. V dropped 8 bases and J dropped 2; count of bases not matched to a gene: 5. CDR3 length: 14 amino acids. CDR3 in amino acids: CSSSTSGTYNEQFF. The DNA of the CDR3 is TGCAGCTCCTCGACTAGCGGGACCTACAATGAGCAGTTCTTC.